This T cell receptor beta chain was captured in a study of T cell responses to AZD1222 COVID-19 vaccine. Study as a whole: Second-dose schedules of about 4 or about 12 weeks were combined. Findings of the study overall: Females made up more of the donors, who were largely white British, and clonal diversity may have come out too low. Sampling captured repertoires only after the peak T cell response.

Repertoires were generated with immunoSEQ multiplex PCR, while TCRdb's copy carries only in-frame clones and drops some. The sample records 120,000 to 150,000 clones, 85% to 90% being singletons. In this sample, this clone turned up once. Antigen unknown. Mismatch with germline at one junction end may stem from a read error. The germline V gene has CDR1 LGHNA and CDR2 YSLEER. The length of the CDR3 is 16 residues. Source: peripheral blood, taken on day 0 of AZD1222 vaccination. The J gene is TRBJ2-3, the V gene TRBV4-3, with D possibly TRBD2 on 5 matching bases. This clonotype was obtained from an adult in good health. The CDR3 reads CASGQDEGVGTDTQYF. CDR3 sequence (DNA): TGCGCCAGCGGCCAAGATGAGGGAGTTGGGACAGATACGCAGTATTTT.